The clone carrying this TCR beta chain is medium-sized. No antigen is known for it. This record comes from a study of CD8 T cells in ankylosing spondylitis. Study-wide findings and caveats: Within matched ankylosing spondylitis synovial fluid, disease-linked clones were reportedly significantly enriched. Within peripheral blood, clones linked to disease were CD8+ and relatively rare. For ankylosing spondylitis blood, a TCR beta motif of eight or nine highly homologous variants appeared characteristic.

The CDR3 is 15 amino acids. Looked up from germline, CDR1 is SGHRS and CDR2 is YFSETQ. The V gene end was trimmed by 0 bases and the J gene end by 7 bases; junction bases not matched to a gene: 4. Libraries for TCR beta were made by quantitative 5'-RACE with molecular barcodes. TCRdb reanalysed the 5' RACE reads using MiXCR and keeps one entry per CDR3 protein. The data hold around 250,000 distinct CDR3 sequences, with about 11% observed a single time. V is TRBV5-1 and J is TRBJ1-5; 10 nucleotides align to TRBD1. The sequence came from a male donor with ankylosing spondylitis or in good health (not recorded which). The specimen sequenced was blood, either unsorted or a sorted T cell fraction (not recorded which). CDR3 sequence reads: CASSLGGQGGQPQHF. Written as DNA, the CDR3 is TGCGCCAGCAGCTTGGGAGGACAGGGGGGACAGCCCCAGCATTTT.